This T cell receptor (beta chain) was profiled in a study of T cell therapy after organ transplantation. The germline V gene encodes CDR1 SGHAT and CDR2 FQNNGV. Deletions cut 0 bases from V and 5 bases from J, with 7 bases between. The CDR3 has 13 residues. Clones were sequenced by immunoSEQ multiplex PCR, and TCRdb holds only the in-frame ones, with some missing. The sample shows 51,000 or so clones, approximately 94% of them seen only once. This clone was seen only once. Its matching antigen is unknown. The chain employs TRBV11-2 and TRBJ2-5; D remains ambiguous. This TCR derives from a human patient who had received a solid organ transplant and had CMV disease. The material sequenced was CD8+ T cells from blood, taken before autologous CMV-specific T cell therapy. CDR3 in amino acids: CASSLESFETQYF. In nucleotides, the CDR3 is TGTGCCAGCAGCTTAGAGAGTTTCGAGACCCAGTACTTC.